A selection of T cell receptor beta chains follows, all from one sample in a study of T and B cells in COVID-19 patients. TCRdb re-called the multiplex PCR reads with MiXCR, one entry per CDR3 protein. The data contain more than 9,000 distinct CDR3 sequences, around 30% of them seen just once; the ten biggest clones take up around a quarter. The specimen sequenced was blood. The receptors derive from a human donor who had recovered from COVID-19. Each CDR3 is given with its conserved first and last residue. A D gene is named only where the DNA matches it firmly. Clone size appears in some rows only: once, few, many, or a class for an expanded clone.

v_gene,abundance,j_gene,d_gene,CDR3nt,CDR3aa
TRBV6-2/TRBV6-3,NA,TRBJ2-7,NA,TGTGCCAGCAGTGACAGCGTCGGGACTGGGTCCTACGAGCAGTACTTC,CASSDSVGTGSYEQYF
TRBV6-5,medium-sized,TRBJ2-6,TRBD1,TGTGCCAGCAGTAAAAGGGGGCAAGGGGCCAACGTCCTGACTTTC,CASSKRGQGANVLTF
TRBV6-5,medium-sized,TRBJ2-7,NA,TGTGCCAGCAGTCGGGACCACTACGAGCAGTACTTC,CASSRDHYEQYF
TRBV19,medium-sized,TRBJ2-7,NA,TGTGCCAGTAGTACGTCCGGGACACGTCTCTCCTACGAGCAGTACTTC,CASSTSGTRLSYEQYF
TRBV6-2/TRBV6-3,few,TRBJ1-1,TRBD1,TGTGCCAGCAGTTACTGGGGGACAGGGGGCACTGAAGCTTTCTTT,CASSYWGTGGTEAFF
TRBV6-2/TRBV6-3,many,TRBJ2-5,TRBD2,TGTGCCAGCCACCAAGCGGGAGTTTTGCGCGGGACCCAGTACTTC,CASHQAGVLRGTQYF
TRBV29-1,medium-sized,TRBJ1-1,NA,TGCAGCGCCGTGACAGGGAACACTGAAGCTTTCTTT,CSAVTGNTEAFF
TRBV11-1,few,TRBJ2-7,NA,TGTGCCAGCAGCTTAGATGAGGCGCGGCTGAGACACTTC,CASSLDEARLRHF
TRBV15,NA,TRBJ1-5,NA,TGTGCCACCAGCAGAGACAGGGTTCAGCCCCAGCATTTT,CATSRDRVQPQHF
TRBV19,medium-sized,TRBJ2-3,NA,TGTGCCAGTAGTGTGGGACTCACAGATACGCAGTATTTT,CASSVGLTDTQYF
TRBV12-3/TRBV12-4,NA,TRBJ2-1,TRBD2,TGTGCCAGCAAACGACTAGCGGGAGGTCCTAATGAGCAGTTCTTC,CASKRLAGGPNEQFF
TRBV18,NA,TRBJ2-1,NA,TGTGCCAGCTCACCACAGGCGGCAGGGGTGGGCAATGAGCAGTTCTTC,CASSPQAAGVGNEQFF
TRBV29-1,NA,TRBJ2-2,TRBD1,TGCAGCGTGGGGACAGCCAACACCGGGGAGCTGTTTTTT,CSVGTANTGELFF
TRBV7-6,NA,TRBJ2-1,TRBD2,TGTGCCAGCAGCTTAGTGGGCGGGGGGACCTACAATGAGCAGTTCTTC,CASSLVGGGTYNEQFF
TRBV6-5,medium-sized,TRBJ2-5,NA,TGTGCCAGCACCGCACAGGGAAGGGAGACCCAGTACTTC,CASTAQGRETQYF
TRBV19,medium-sized,TRBJ2-3,TRBD2,TGTGCCAGAGGGACCCGGGACTACGAGGACACAGATACGCAGTATTTT,CARGTRDYEDTDTQYF
TRBV19,many,TRBJ1-5,NA,TGTGCCAGTAGTGTCTCAGGGGGCAATCAGCCCCAGCATTTT,CASSVSGGNQPQHF
TRBV27,NA,TRBJ1-1,TRBD1,TGTGCCAGCAGTTTATCCCAGGGGGCGAGGAACACTGAAGCTTTCTTT,CASSLSQGARNTEAFF
TRBV18,medium-sized,TRBJ2-7,NA,TGTGCCAGCTCACGACAGGAAACCTACGAGCAGTACTTC,CASSRQETYEQYF
TRBV20-1,NA,TRBJ1-5,TRBD1,TGCAGTGCTAGCGACGACAGGGGGCGGTCGAGCAATCAGCCCCAGCATTTT,CSASDDRGRSSNQPQHF
TRBV12-3/TRBV12-4,few,TRBJ1-3,NA,TGTGCCAGCAGTTTAGCCTCGGAAAACACCATATATTTT,CASSLASENTIYF
TRBV30,medium-sized,TRBJ2-7,TRBD1,TGTGCCTGGACACGACAGGGAACCTACGAGCAGTACTTC,CAWTRQGTYEQYF
TRBV11-1,NA,TRBJ1-6,TRBD1,TGCGCCAGCAGCCAAGAAGAGACAGGGAGCTCCTATAATTCACCCCTCCACTTT,CASSQEETGSSYNSPLHF
TRBV18,NA,TRBJ2-5,NA,TGTGCCAGCTCACCCCCACGGCATACGGGATTGGAGACCCAGTACTTC,CASSPPRHTGLETQYF
TRBV15,medium-sized,TRBJ2-2,NA,TGTGCCACCAGCAGAGACGGCGGGAACACCGGGGAGCTGTTTTTT,CATSRDGGNTGELFF
TRBV5-5,few,TRBJ1-4,NA,TGTGCCAGCAGCCCGGGACACACAGAGAAAAAACTGTTTTTT,CASSPGHTEKKLFF
TRBV20-1,NA,TRBJ2-2,TRBD1,TGCAGTGCTTTCCGGGACAGGGTGGGCACCGGGGAGCTGTTTTTT,CSAFRDRVGTGELFF
TRBV20-1,NA,TRBJ2-3,TRBD2,TGCAGTGCTAGAGGTGGACTAGCGGGGCCTAGCACAGATACGCAGTATTTT,CSARGGLAGPSTDTQYF
TRBV4-3,NA,TRBJ2-2,NA,TGCGCCAGCAGCCAAGACGCAGTGCCTCCGAACACCGGGGAGCTGTTTTTT,CASSQDAVPPNTGELFF
TRBV6-5,NA,TRBJ1-1,NA,TGTGCCAGCAGTCCGGGCTACAAGAACACTGAAGCTTTCTTT,CASSPGYKNTEAFF
TRBV5-1,once,TRBJ2-1,TRBD2,TGCGCCAGCAGCCAGACTAGCGGGGTATACAATGAGCAGTTCTTC,CASSQTSGVYNEQFF
TRBV19,medium-sized,TRBJ1-1,NA,TGTGCCAGTAGGGATGGGGTAACTGAAGCTTTCTTT,CASRDGVTEAFF
TRBV12-3/TRBV12-4,medium-sized,TRBJ2-7,TRBD1,TGTGCCAGCAGTTTTACGAGGGGGACAGGGACCTACGAGCAGTACTTC,CASSFTRGTGTYEQYF
TRBV30,NA,TRBJ1-4,TRBD1,TGTGCCTGGCATTCCAACAGGGGAACTAATGAAAAACTGTTTTTT,CAWHSNRGTNEKLFF
TRBV5-1,NA,TRBJ2-2,TRBD1,TGCGCCAGCAACCGTAAGGACAGGCCGAACACCGGGGAGCTGTTTTTT,CASNRKDRPNTGELFF
TRBV18,NA,TRBJ1-1,NA,TGTGCCAGCTCACTTGACACAAACACTGAAGCTTTCTTT,CASSLDTNTEAFF
TRBV30,NA,TRBJ2-7,TRBD1,TGTGCCTGGAGCGGGACAGGGGCCTACGAGCAGTACTTC,CAWSGTGAYEQYF
TRBV20-1,NA,TRBJ2-7,NA,TGCAGTGCTAGAGTTGAGTACTCCTACGAGCAGTACTTC,CSARVEYSYEQYF
TRBV30,few,TRBJ1-1,NA,TGTGCCTGGAGTAACGGGGTAGGGACTGAAGCTTTCTTT,CAWSNGVGTEAFF
TRBV5-6,NA,TRBJ2-7,TRBD2,TGCGCCAGCAGCGGAACTAGCGGGATTCACCTCGAGCAGTACTTC,CASSGTSGIHLEQYF
TRBV6-5,NA,TRBJ2-5,NA,TGTGCCAGCAGTTATGATGGGTTATGGAAGACCCAGTACTTC,CASSYDGLWKTQYF